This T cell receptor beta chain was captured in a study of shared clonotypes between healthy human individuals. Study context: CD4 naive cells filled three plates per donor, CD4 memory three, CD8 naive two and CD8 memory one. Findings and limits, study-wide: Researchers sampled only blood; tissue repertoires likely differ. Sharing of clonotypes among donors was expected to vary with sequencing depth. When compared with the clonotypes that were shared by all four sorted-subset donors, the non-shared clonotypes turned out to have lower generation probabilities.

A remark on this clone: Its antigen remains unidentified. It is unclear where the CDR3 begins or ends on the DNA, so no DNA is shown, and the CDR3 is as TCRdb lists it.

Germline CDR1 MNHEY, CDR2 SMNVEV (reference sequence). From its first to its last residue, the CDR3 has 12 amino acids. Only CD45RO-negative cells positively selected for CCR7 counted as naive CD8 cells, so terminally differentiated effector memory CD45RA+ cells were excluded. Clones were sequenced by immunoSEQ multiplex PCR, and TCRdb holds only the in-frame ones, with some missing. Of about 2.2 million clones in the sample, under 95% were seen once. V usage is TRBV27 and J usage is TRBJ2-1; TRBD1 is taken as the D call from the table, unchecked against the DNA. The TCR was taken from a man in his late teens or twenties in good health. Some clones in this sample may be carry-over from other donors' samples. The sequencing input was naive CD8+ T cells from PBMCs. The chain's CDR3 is CASGQGVGEQFF.